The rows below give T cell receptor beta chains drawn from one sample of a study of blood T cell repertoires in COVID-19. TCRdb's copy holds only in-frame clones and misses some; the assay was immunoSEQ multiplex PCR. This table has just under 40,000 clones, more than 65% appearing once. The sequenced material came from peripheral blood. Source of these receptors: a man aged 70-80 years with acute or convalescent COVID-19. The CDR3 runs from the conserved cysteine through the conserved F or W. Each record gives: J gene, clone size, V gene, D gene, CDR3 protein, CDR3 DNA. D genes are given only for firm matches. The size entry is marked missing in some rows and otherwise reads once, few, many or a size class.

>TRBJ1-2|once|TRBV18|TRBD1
CASSPSGTGIDYGYTF
TGTGCCAGCTCACCATCCGGGACAGGGATCGACTATGGCTACACCTTC
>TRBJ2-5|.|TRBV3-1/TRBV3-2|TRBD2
CASSPSAVAGGGQETQYF
TGTGCCAGCAGTCCCTCGGCGGTGGCGGGAGGGGGCCAAGAGACCCAGTACTTC
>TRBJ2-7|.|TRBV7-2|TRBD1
CASTTGAAYEQYF
TGTGCCAGCACCACAGGGGCGGCCTACGAGCAGTACTTC
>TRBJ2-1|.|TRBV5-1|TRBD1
CASWPGRQGGNEQFF
TGCGCCAGCTGGCCCGGACGACAGGGTGGCAATGAGCAGTTCTTC
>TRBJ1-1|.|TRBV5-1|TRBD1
CASRMDRENTEAFF
TGCGCCAGCAGGATGGACAGGGAGAACACTGAAGCTTTCTTT
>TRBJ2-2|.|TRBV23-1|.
CASSHQGIRVDTGELFF
TGCGCCAGCAGTCACCAGGGGATCAGGGTAGACACCGGGGAGCTGTTTTTT
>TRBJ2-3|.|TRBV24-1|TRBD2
CATSDRLAERGGTDTQYF
TGTGCCACCAGTGACAGACTAGCGGAAAGAGGGGGCACAGATACGCAGTATTTT
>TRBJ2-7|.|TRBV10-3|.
CAISDGLRDTNSYEQYF
TGTGCCATCAGTGACGGACTCCGGGACACGAACTCCTACGAGCAGTACTTC
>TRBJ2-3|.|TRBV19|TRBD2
CASRTSSYSLAGDTDTQYF
TGTGCCAGTAGAACAAGCTCTTATTCACTAGCGGGAGACACAGATACGCAGTATTTT
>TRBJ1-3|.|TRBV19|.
CASSNPGPSGNTIYF
TGTGCCAGTAGTAACCCAGGGCCCTCTGGAAACACCATATATTTT
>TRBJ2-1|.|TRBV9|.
CASSVGNGFYNEQFF
TGTGCCAGCAGCGTAGGAAACGGGTTTTACAATGAGCAGTTCTTC
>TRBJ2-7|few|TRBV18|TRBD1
CASSPDRDTLQQYF
TGTGCCAGCTCACCGGACAGGGATACCTTACAGCAGTACTTC
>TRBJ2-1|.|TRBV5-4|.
CASSLRGSSYNEQFF
TGTGCCAGCAGCTTGAGAGGCAGCTCCTACAATGAGCAGTTCTTC
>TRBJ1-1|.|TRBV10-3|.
CAIREGGNTEAFF
TGTGCCATCAGGGAAGGGGGGAACACTGAAGCTTTCTTT
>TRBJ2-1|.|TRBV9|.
CASSPGTLGSYNEQFF
TGTGCCAGCAGCCCCGGGACTCTGGGCTCCTACAATGAGCAGTTCTTC
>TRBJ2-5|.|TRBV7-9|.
CASSSQGRETQYF
TGTGCCAGCAGCTCCCAGGGTCGGGAGACCCAGTACTTC
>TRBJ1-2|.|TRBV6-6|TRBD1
CASEPGQGGYGYTF
TGTGCCAGCGAACCGGGACAGGGAGGGTATGGCTACACCTTC
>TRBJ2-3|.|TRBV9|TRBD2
CASSPYPGGRVADTQYF
TGTGCCAGCAGCCCGTACCCCGGCGGGAGGGTCGCAGATACGCAGTATTTT
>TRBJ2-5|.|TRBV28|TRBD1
CASSWSDRAQETQYF
TGTGCCAGCAGCTGGTCCGACAGGGCCCAAGAGACCCAGTACTTC
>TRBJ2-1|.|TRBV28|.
CASSFLDEQFF
TGTGCCAGCAGTTTCCTAGATGAGCAGTTCTTC
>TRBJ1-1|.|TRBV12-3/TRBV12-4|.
CASSLRANTEAFF
TGTGCCAGCAGTTTGCGGGCGAACACTGAAGCTTTCTTT
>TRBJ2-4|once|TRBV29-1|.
CSVEGARADIQYF
TGCAGCGTTGAAGGGGCCAGAGCGGACATTCAGTACTTC
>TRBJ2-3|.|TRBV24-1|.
CATRDTGGAQYF
TGTGCCACCAGAGATACAGGGGGGGCGCAGTATTTT
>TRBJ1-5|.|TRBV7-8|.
CASSLVVARDQPQHF
TGTGCCAGCAGCTTAGTAGTTGCCCGGGATCAGCCCCAGCATTTT
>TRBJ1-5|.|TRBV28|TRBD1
CASSPRPGQGAGGPQHF
TGTGCCAGCAGCCCAAGGCCGGGACAGGGGGCGGGGGGGCCCCAGCATTTT
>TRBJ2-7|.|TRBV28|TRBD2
CASRIGTSFYEQYF
TGTGCCAGCAGGATCGGGACTAGTTTTTACGAGCAGTACTTC
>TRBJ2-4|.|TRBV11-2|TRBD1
CASSQGAGTKNIQYF
TGTGCCAGCAGCCAGGGGGCAGGGACCAAAAACATTCAGTACTTC
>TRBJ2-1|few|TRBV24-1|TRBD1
CATRGAGTGENEQFF
TGTGCCACCAGGGGGGCCGGGACAGGGGAAAATGAGCAGTTCTTC
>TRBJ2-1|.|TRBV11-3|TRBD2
CASSPAGENNEQFF
TGTGCCAGCAGCCCCGCGGGGGAAAACAATGAGCAGTTCTTC
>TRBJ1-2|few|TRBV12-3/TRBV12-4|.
CASSWDKGYGYTF
TGTGCCAGCAGTTGGGACAAGGGGTATGGCTACACCTTC
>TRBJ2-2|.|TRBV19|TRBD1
CASSPYRGNTGELFF
TGTGCCAGTAGCCCTTACAGGGGTAACACCGGGGAGCTGTTTTTT
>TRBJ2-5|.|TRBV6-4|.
CASSDSWRPKGTQYF
TGTGCCAGCAGTGACTCGTGGAGGCCCAAGGGGACCCAGTACTTC
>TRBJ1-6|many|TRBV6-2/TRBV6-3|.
CASSPRQEGTSPLHF
TGTGCCAGCAGTCCCCGCCAGGAGGGGACTTCACCCCTCCACTTT
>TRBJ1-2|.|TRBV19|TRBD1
CASTMSRGYYGYTF
TGTGCCAGTACCATGTCCAGGGGGTACTATGGCTACACCTTC
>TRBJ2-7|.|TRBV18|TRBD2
CASSLGLAGLEQYF
TGTGCCAGCTCGCTCGGACTAGCGGGCCTCGAGCAGTACTTC
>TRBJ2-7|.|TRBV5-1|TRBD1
CASSVLGQGSYEQYF
TGCGCCAGCAGCGTGCTGGGACAGGGATCCTACGAGCAGTACTTC
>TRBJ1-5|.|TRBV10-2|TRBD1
CATGTGGNQPQHF
TGCGCCACAGGGACAGGGGGTAATCAGCCCCAGCATTTT
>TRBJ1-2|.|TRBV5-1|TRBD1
CASSSTTGSGGYTF
TGCGCCAGCAGCTCGACGACAGGGTCTGGTGGCTACACCTTC
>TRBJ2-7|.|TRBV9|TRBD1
CASSGSGTGSPYEQYF
TGTGCCAGCAGCGGTTCCGGGACAGGGAGTCCCTACGAGCAGTACTTC
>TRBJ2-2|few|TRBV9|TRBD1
CASSVAETGFTGELFF
TGTGCCAGCAGCGTAGCGGAGACAGGGTTCACCGGGGAGCTGTTTTTT
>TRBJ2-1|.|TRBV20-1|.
CSASPGIEQFF
TGCAGTGCGTCTCCAGGGATTGAGCAGTTCTTC
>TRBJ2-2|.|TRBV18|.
CASSPPRLANTGELFF
TGTGCCAGCTCACCACCGAGACTAGCGAACACCGGGGAGCTGTTTTTT
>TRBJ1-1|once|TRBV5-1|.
CASSQQGITEAFF
TGCGCCAGCAGTCAACAGGGAATTACTGAAGCTTTCTTT
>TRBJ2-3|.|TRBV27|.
CASSPPGGRSGDTQYF
TGTGCCAGCAGTCCCCCAGGGGGGAGAAGTGGTGATACGCAGTATTTT
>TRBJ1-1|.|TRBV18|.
CASSPGAETEAFF
TGTGCCAGCTCACCAGGGGCGGAAACTGAAGCTTTCTTT
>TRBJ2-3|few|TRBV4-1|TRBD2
CASSQGGRRTDTQYF
TGCGCCAGCAGCCAAGGCGGGAGACGTACAGATACGCAGTATTTT
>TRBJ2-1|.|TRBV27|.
CASSPQLGYNEQFF
TGTGCCAGCAGTCCGCAACTAGGCTACAATGAGCAGTTCTTC
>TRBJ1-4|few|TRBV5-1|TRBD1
CASSSGTANEKLFF
TGCGCCAGCAGCTCCGGGACAGCTAATGAAAAACTGTTTTTT
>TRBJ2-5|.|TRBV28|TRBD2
CASSPPRLAGGLETQYF
TGTGCCAGCAGTCCCCCCCGACTAGCGGGAGGTCTGGAGACCCAGTACTTC
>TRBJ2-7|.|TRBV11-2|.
CASSLEGPGFYEQYF
TGTGCCAGCAGCTTAGAGGGCCCCGGATTCTACGAGCAGTACTTC
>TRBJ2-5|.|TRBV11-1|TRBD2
CASSLVAGNQETQYF
TGTGCCAGCAGCTTAGTAGCGGGTAACCAAGAGACCCAGTACTTC
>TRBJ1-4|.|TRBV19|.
CASSMDGRDATNEKLFF
TGTGCCAGTAGTATGGATGGGAGGGATGCAACTAATGAAAAACTGTTTTTT
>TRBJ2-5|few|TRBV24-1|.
CATSDSFQGRGRIEETQYF
TGTGCCACCAGTGATTCCTTTCAGGGGCGCGGGCGAATCGAGGAGACCCAGTACTTC
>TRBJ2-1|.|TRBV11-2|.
CASSVINEQFF
TGTGCCAGCAGCGTCATTAATGAGCAGTTCTTC
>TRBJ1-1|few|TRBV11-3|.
CASSFSVNTEAFF
TGTGCCAGCAGCTTTAGCGTGAACACTGAAGCTTTCTTT
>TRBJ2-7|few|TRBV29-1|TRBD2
CSVDIGLAGGYSYEQYF
TGCAGCGTTGACATCGGACTAGCGGGAGGGTACTCGTACGAGCAGTACTTC